Below, 29 T cell receptor beta chains from the same sample are listed, as sequenced in a study of T-cell memory formation after mild COVID-19. TCRdb redid the calling of the 5' RACE reads with MiXCR, one entry per CDR3 protein. This sample yields fewer than 500,000 distinct CDR3 sequences, of which about 23% are seen a single time; about 12% belongs to the top ten. The sequenced sample was PBMCs or a T cell subset sorted from them (not recorded which). Receptor source: an adult woman who had mild COVID-19 (a few samples of this study predate the infection). Cell type and time point are not known.

J is TRBJ2-3 and V is TRBV27; 7 bases fit TRBD1. Unmatched junction bases numbered 14, after V lost 5 bases and J lost 15 bases. The CDR3 spans 13 residues. Germline V gene lookup returns CDR1 MNHEY and CDR2 SMNVEV (reference sequence). This CDR3 is CASSTSRQGKLYF. In DNA, the CDR3 is TGTGCCAGCAGTACCTCACGACAGGGAAAGCTATATTTT.

In its sample, this clonotype was seen a few times. This chain connects TRBV27 to TRBJ2-5, with 9 bases identical to TRBD1. Trimming took 5 bases from V and 6 from J; bases not matched to a gene: 13. Germline V gene lookup returns CDR1 MNHEY and CDR2 SMNVEV (reference sequence). The CDR3 totals 16 residues. The DNA for the CDR3 is TGTGCCAGCAGTGGGCCGAGGGACAGGGCTGGGAAGACCCAGTACTTC. It is translated as CASSGPRDRAGKTQYF.

The chain uses TRBV20-1 and TRBJ2-3; D gene ambiguous. V dropped 6 bases and J dropped 0 bases, with 10 bases sitting between them. Germline V CDR1 and CDR2: DFQATT, SNEGSKA (reference sequence). The CDR3 sequence is 13 residues long. The CDR3 DNA reads as TGCAGTGCCCCCCTCGGTAGCACAGATACGCAGTATTTT. As protein: CSAPLGSTDTQYF.

In this sample, this clonotype turned up a few times. This rearrangement joins TRBV5-1 to TRBJ2-2; D gene uncertain. The CDR3 extends over 14 amino acids. Looked up from germline, CDR1 is SGHRS and CDR2 is YFSETQ. The V and J ends lost 3 bases and 1 base respectively, with 7 bases between them. The CDR3 loop reads CASSSTVNTGELFF. The CDR3 region has the DNA TGCGCCAGCAGCTCGACTGTGAACACCGGGGAGCTGTTTTTT.

There are a few counts of this clonotype. The chain combines TRBV29-1 with TRBJ1-2; D uncertain. Germline V lookup: CDR1 SQVTM, CDR2 ANQGSEA. Trimming took off 1 base at V and 1 base at J, with 13 bases between the two ends. This CDR3 has 15 residues. The CDR3 nucleotides are TGCAGCGTTGAAGGGGGAAAGTACCTTAACTATGGCTACACCTTC. As protein: CSVEGGKYLNYGYTF.

This clonotype was seen a handful of times. The rearrangement links TRBV10-2 to TRBJ2-7; D gene unclear. Germline values: CDR1 WSHSY, CDR2 SAAADI. V was cut by 6 bases and J by 4 bases, with 16 bases left in between. This CDR3 spans 14 amino acids. The CDR3 loop reads CASRERGLGYEQYF. CDR3 nucleotides: TGCGCCAGCAGGGAGCGAGGATTAGGTTACGAGCAGTACTTC.

The gene calls are TRBV2 and TRBJ1-1; D remains unclear. Germline V gives CDR1 SNHLY, CDR2 FYNNEI. This CDR3 is built from 13 residues. Trimming pared 6 bases from V and 3 bases from J, leaving 11 bases between. The CDR3, as DNA: TGTGCCAGCAGCCTAAGGTGGGACACTGAAGCTTTCTTT. It specifies CASSLRWDTEAFF. The entire variable domain, with the rest obtained from reference TRBV2 and TRBJ1-1, is as follows: EPEVTQTPSHQVTQMGQEVILRCVPISNHLYFYWYRQILGQKVEFLVSFYNNEISEKSEIFDDQFSVERPDGSNFTLKIRSTKLEDSAMYFCASSLRWDTEAFFGQGTRLTVV.

The CDR3 protein is CASRYSTGELFF. The CDR3 coding sequence is TGTGCCAGCAGGTACAGCACCGGGGAGCTGTTTTTT. The rearrangement joins TRBV7-9 to TRBJ2-2; no reliable D call. Germline CDR1 SEHNR, CDR2 FQNEAQ (reference sequence). The V and J ends lost 6 bases and 4 bases respectively, with 6 bases between them. The CDR3 runs 12 residues.

The chain couples TRBV24-1 to TRBJ1-1, with 9 bases fitting TRBD1. From germline, CDR1 is KGHDR and CDR2 SFDVKD. Trimming took 2 bases from V and 5 from J; bases not matched to a gene: 2. The CDR3 has 14 residues. In nucleotides, the CDR3 is TGTGCCACCAGTGATTCTGGACAGGGGACTGAAGCTTTCTTT. It codes for CATSDSGQGTEAFF.

This clonotype was seen more than once but under ten times. V is TRBV7-6 and J is TRBJ1-1, with 8 bases matching TRBD1. Germline assignment: CDR1 SGHVS and CDR2 FNYEAQ. V shed 2 bases and J 5 bases; nucleotides not matched to a gene: 16. The CDR3 contains 18 residues. CDR3 nucleotide sequence: TGTGCCAGCAGCTTAATGGTTAGCGGCAGGGGGCCGGGAACTGAAGCTTTCTTT. It codes for CASSLMVSGRGPGTEAFF.

V is TRBV7-6 and J is TRBJ2-3; maybe TRBD2 (6 bases). Germline CDR1 is SGHVS and CDR2 is FNYEAQ. This CDR3 region has 14 residues. V lost 5 bases and J lost 2, with 11 bases in between. In DNA form, the CDR3 reads TGTGCCAGCAGCCCCGGGACTTACACAGATACGCAGTATTTT. It specifies CASSPGTYTDTQYF.

This clonotype was observed a handful of times. This chain connects TRBV5-1 to TRBJ2-7, with 8 bases lining up with TRBD2. This CDR3 is 13 amino acids long. J gave up 3 bases and V 2 bases, and 1 base lay outside the gene matches. From germline, CDR1 is SGHRS and CDR2 YFSETQ. The CDR3 sequence: CASSFTSGYEQYF. Written as DNA, the CDR3 is TGCGCCAGCAGCTTCACTAGCGGCTACGAGCAGTACTTC.

The CDR3 protein is CASSSIGGAVDTQYF. The CDR3 nucleotides read TGTGCCAGCAGCTCAATCGGGGGGGCAGTAGATACGCAGTATTTT. The J gene is TRBJ2-3, the V gene TRBV7-3, with TRBD2 matching over 8 bases. Trimming took 4 bases from V and 5 from J; bases not matched to a gene: 8. Per the germline V gene, CDR1 is SGHTA and CDR2 is FQGTGA. This CDR3 is built from 15 residues.

There are a few counts of this clonotype. CDR3 residues: CATSDLPSGGGTDTQYF. CDR3 bases: TGTGCCACCAGTGATTTGCCGAGCGGGGGGGGTACAGATACGCAGTATTTT. The J gene is TRBJ2-3, the V gene TRBV24-1; 10 bases are shared with TRBD2. The CDR3 is 17 amino acids. From germline, CDR1 is KGHDR and CDR2 SFDVKD. V trimming: 0 bases; J trimming: 3 bases; junction bases outside the gene matches: 5.

This clonotype has a handful of counts. The rearrangement uses TRBV5-1 and TRBJ2-2, with TRBD2 identical over 14 bases. The CDR3 is 15 amino acids. V was pared by 6 bases and J by 5 bases, with 3 bases of the junction left unmatched. Germline CDR1 SGHRS, CDR2 YFSETQ. For the CDR3, the DNA is TGCGCCAGCATCTGGACTAGCGGGGGGACCGGGGAGCTGTTTTTT. This codes for CASIWTSGGTGELFF.

This clonotype was counted only a few times. This chain joins TRBV9 and TRBJ2-1; the D gene is possibly TRBD1 (5 bases). V was pared by 3 bases and J by 3 bases, with 10 bases between. Germline V CDR1 and CDR2: SGDLS, YYNGEE. This CDR3 has 14 amino acids. This CDR3 is CASSDWGSYNEQFF. The CDR3 nucleotides read TGTGCCAGCAGCGATTGGGGCAGCTACAATGAGCAGTTCTTC.

V and J are TRBV30 and TRBJ1-1; 7 nucleotides line up with TRBD1. The junction had 9 bases not matched to a gene; V was cut back by 3 bases and J by 8 bases. The CDR3 totals 13 residues. Germline loops: CDR1 GTSNPN, CDR2 SVGIG (reference sequence). In nucleotides, the CDR3 is TGTGCCTGGAGGGAGGACAGGAGATCCGAAGCTTTCTTT. Translating gives CAWREDRRSEAFF.

The chain employs TRBV11-2 and TRBJ2-5, with D tentatively TRBD2 (6 bases). The germline V gene encodes CDR1 SGHAT and CDR2 FQNNGV. The CDR3 consists of 14 residues. V was shortened by 5 bases and J by 2 bases, with 12 bases between the two germline ends. The CDR3 coding sequence is TGTGCCAGCAGCACGGCAGCGGGTCAAGAGACCCAGTACTTC. Translating it yields CASSTAAGQETQYF.

This sequence joins TRBV20-1 and TRBJ2-2; 11 bases map to TRBD2. CDR1 and CDR2 from the germline V gene are DFQATT and SNEGSKA (reference sequence). This CDR3 contains 16 residues. With 2 bases clipped from V and 4 bases from J, the junction kept 6 bases outside the gene matches. CDR3 protein: CSARSTGLAATGELFF. The CDR3 nucleotides are TGCAGTGCTAGATCGACGGGACTAGCGGCCACCGGGGAGCTGTTTTTT.

This clonotype was counted a few times. This chain connects TRBV7-2 to TRBJ2-5; the match to TRBD1 covers 12 bases. Germline V lookup: CDR1 SGHTA, CDR2 FQGNSA. The CDR3 extends over 16 amino acids. The ends lost 0 bases at V and 5 bases at J; junction bases unmatched: 4. Here the CDR3 reads CASSLAGTGGGETQYF. The DNA of the CDR3 is TGTGCCAGCAGCTTAGCCGGGACAGGGGGCGGTGAGACCCAGTACTTC.

The V and J genes are TRBV6-2 or TRBV6-3 and TRBJ2-7, with D perhaps TRBD1 (7 bases). V lost 8 bases and J 2 bases, leaving 16 bases between the germline ends. Per the germline V gene, CDR1 is MNHEY and CDR2 is SVGEGT. The CDR3 contains 14 residues. CDR3 DNA: TGTGCCAGCTCCGCGGCAGGGGGGCCCTACGAGCAGTACTTC. It encodes CASSAAGGPYEQYF.

J is TRBJ1-1 and V is TRBV7-2, with 8 bases aligning to TRBD1. Trimming at V came to 4 bases and at J to 12 bases, leaving 10 bases not matched to a gene. This CDR3 is built from 13 residues. Germline CDR1 and CDR2: SGHTA and FQGNSA. The CDR3 DNA follows: TGTGCCAGCAGCTCAGAGCGGACAGGGACGCCTTTCTTT. The encoded protein is CASSSERTGTPFF.

This clonotype was seen a single time. The chain joins TRBV19 to TRBJ2-3, with no clear D. V dropped 3 bases and J dropped 4 bases, with 8 bases sitting between them. From germline, CDR1 is LNHDA and CDR2 SQIVND (reference sequence). The CDR3 totals 13 residues. CDR3 DNA: TGTGCCAGTAGTATTTACGCTGCAGATACGCAGTATTTT. Residues: CASSIYAADTQYF.

The rearrangement joins TRBV7-3 to TRBJ2-5; 8 nucleotides match TRBD2. Germline V CDR1 and CDR2: SGHTA, FQGTGA. V lost 2 bases to trimming and J lost 4 bases; unmatched junction nucleotides: 6. The CDR3 contains 15 residues. The CDR3 DNA is TGTGCCAGCAGCTTAGCGGGAGGAGGAGGAGAGACCCAGTACTTC. It yields the protein CASSLAGGGGETQYF.

The chain is built from TRBV3-1 and TRBJ2-5; 7 nucleotides match TRBD2. The CDR3 spans 16 residues. J gave up 4 bases and V 5 bases, and 13 bases lay outside the gene matches. The germline V gene encodes CDR1 LGHDT and CDR2 YNNKEL (reference sequence). The CDR3 reads CASSSMGREVGETQYF. The CDR3 DNA follows: TGTGCCAGCAGCTCTATGGGACGGGAGGTGGGAGAGACCCAGTACTTC.

There are a few counts of this clonotype. One end of the junction is discordant with germline, which a read error may explain. V usage is TRBV7-2 and J usage is TRBJ2-3, with D possibly TRBD2 on 6 matching bases. Germline V lookup: CDR1 SGHTA, CDR2 FQGNSA. The CDR3 totals 17 residues. DNA for the CDR3: TGTGCCAGCAGCTTAGGTTCGGGGTCGGACTACACAAATACGCAGTATTTT. Protein sequence: CASSLGSGSDYTNTQYF.

V gene TRBV20-1 combines with J gene TRBJ2-3, with D possibly TRBD2 on 5 matching bases. V was trimmed by 5 bases and J by 2 bases, leaving 17 bases between them. Per germline, CDR1 DFQATT and CDR2 SNEGSKA (reference sequence). The CDR3 has 15 residues. Here the CDR3 DNA reads TGCAGTGCTCTCCGTGGTCGAGCGGCCACAGATACGCAGTATTTT. Encoded protein: CSALRGRAATDTQYF.

This clonotype was seen a handful of times. CDR3 residues: CASSVGGSGSGTQYF. The CDR3 nucleotides are TGTGCCAGCAGCGTAGGAGGTAGCGGGAGTGGGACCCAGTACTTC. This chain links TRBV9 with TRBJ2-5; 9 bases fit TRBD2. Unmatched junction bases numbered 7, after V lost 0 bases and J lost 7 bases. Germline V lookup: CDR1 SGDLS, CDR2 YYNGEE. The CDR3 contains 15 residues.

J is TRBJ2-1 and V is TRBV5-1; possibly TRBD1 for D (5 bases). The V gene's germline CDR1 is SGHRS and CDR2 YFSETQ. Between the trimmed V and J ends, which lost 0 bases and 12 bases, there was a span of 7 bases. This CDR3 has 11 amino acids. CDR3 DNA sequence: TGCGCCAGCAGCTTGGAAGGGGCGCAGTTCTTC. The encoded protein is CASSLEGAQFF.